Listed here are 8 T cell receptor beta chains from one sample, sequenced in a study of blood T cell repertoires in COVID-19. The method was immunoSEQ multiplex PCR; TCRdb's version includes in-frame clones alone and lacks a portion of them. In the table there are some 240,000 clones, approximately 85% of which are singletons. The source material was peripheral blood. The receptors were gathered from a woman aged 65 to 85 with COVID-19, enrolled during active disease.

This chain uses TRBV9 with TRBJ2-3; D is ambiguous. CDR1 is SGDLS, CDR2 YYNGEE, per germline. This CDR3 region has 13 residues. V was clipped by 1 base and J by 5 bases, with 8 bases between them. This chain's CDR3 is CASSVTFRDTQYF. The CDR3 DNA is TGTGCCAGCAGCGTAACCTTTAGAGATACGCAGTATTTT.

The V gene is TRBV4-2, the J gene TRBJ2-7; a possible D gene is TRBD2 (6 bases). V lost 0 bases to trimming and J lost 0 bases, with 12 bases between them. CDR1 and CDR2 from the germline V gene are LGHNA and YNFKEQ. The CDR3 covers 16 residues. The CDR3 DNA is TGTGCCAGCAGCCAAGATAGGGCTAGCGACTCCTACGAGCAGTACTTC. Its translation: CASSQDRASDSYEQYF.

This clone was seen a single time. The rearrangement uses TRBV7-3 and TRBJ1-2, with 9 bases lining up with TRBD1. The CDR3 runs 15 residues. V shed 6 bases, J shed 4 bases, and the junction held 9 bases outside the gene matches. CDR1 is SGHTA and CDR2 is FQGTGA in the germline V gene. The CDR3 coding sequence is TGTGCCAGCAGTTCTCTCGGACAGGGGCTCTATGGCTACACCTTC. Its protein product is CASSSLGQGLYGYTF.

This clone was picked up one time. The rearrangement uses TRBV4-1 and TRBJ1-2, with TRBD1 as a possible D gene (6 bases). The V end lost 1 base, the J end lost 4 bases, and 22 bases lay between the germline ends. Germline-derived CDR1 and CDR2 are MGHRA and YSYEKL. The CDR3 totals 18 residues. The CDR3 sequence is CASSQVYSGHQGGYGYTF. The CDR3 nucleotides read TGCGCCAGCAGCCAAGTGTACTCGGGACACCAGGGTGGCTATGGCTACACCTTC.

J is TRBJ2-5 and V is TRBV6-2 or TRBV6-3; D possibly corresponds to TRBD2 (6 bases). In germline, CDR1 is MNHEY, CDR2 SVGEGT. V was shortened by 2 bases and J by 3 bases, with 13 bases between the two germline ends. The CDR3 is made up of 15 amino acids. The CDR3 sequence is CASSYKRAGKETQYF. For the CDR3, the DNA is TGTGCCAGCAGTTACAAGCGGGCAGGGAAAGAGACCCAGTACTTC.

The rearrangement links TRBV7-3 to TRBJ1-2, with D maybe TRBD1 (6 bases). Per germline, CDR1 SGHTA and CDR2 FQGTGA. The V and J ends lost 4 bases and 8 bases respectively, with 14 bases between them. CDR3 length equals 13 residues. The CDR3 protein is CASSSQGMVGYTF. CDR3 DNA: TGTGCCAGCAGCTCCCAGGGGATGGTCGGCTACACCTTC. Complete variable domain (other parts from reference TRBV7-3 and TRBJ1-2): GAGVSQTPSNKVTEKGKYVELRCDPISGHTALYWYRQSLGQGPEFLIYFQGTGAADDSGLPNDRFFAVRPEGSVSTLKIQRTERGDSAVYLCASSSQGMVGYTFGSGTRLTVV.

The chain is built from TRBV7-2 and TRBJ2-2, with no clear D. This CDR3 comprises 15 residues. Trimming stripped 7 bases from V and 0 bases from J, with 12 bases between. Germline CDR1 reads SGHTA; CDR2 reads FQGNSA. CDR3 amino acids: CASTPVAANTGELFF. Here the CDR3 DNA reads TGTGCCAGCACCCCGGTGGCGGCGAACACCGGGGAGCTGTTTTTT.

The V gene is TRBV7-3, the J gene TRBJ2-7, with TRBD2 matching over 12 bases. The CDR3 has 16 amino acids. V lost 3 bases to trimming and J lost 3 bases; unmatched junction nucleotides: 6. Germline V gives CDR1 SGHTA, CDR2 FQGTGA. The CDR3 sequence: CASSLSWTSGNYEQYF. In DNA form, the CDR3 reads TGTGCCAGCAGCTTGTCATGGACTAGCGGGAACTACGAGCAGTACTTC.